This T cell receptor (beta chain) was sequenced for a study of OX40 agonist ivuxolimab in advanced cancers. Assay: immunoSEQ multiplex PCR; the TCRdb copy retains only in-frame clones and omits some. The table lists 60,000 to 95,000 clones, more than 75% of them singletons. The V gene's germline CDR1 is MGHRA and CDR2 YSYEKL. Trimming removed 0 bases from V and 0 bases from J, with 23 bases in between. This CDR3 is built from 21 residues. The chain uses TRBV4-1 and TRBJ2-2; unclear D gene. This receptor was obtained from an adult with an advanced solid tumor such as melanoma, head and neck, liver or kidney cancer. This material consisted of CD4+ or CD8+ T cells sorted from blood, taken in a trial of the OX40 agonist ivuxolimab. CDR3 bases: TGCGCCAGCAGCCAAGATCGCTTTGATAATCGAGTTACCGCGAACACCGGGGAGCTGTTTTTT. Translation: CASSQDRFDNRVTANTGELFF.